Following are 14 T cell receptor beta chains from one sample sequenced in a study of cytomegalovirus exposure and HLA in healthy donors. Profiled with immunoSEQ multiplex PCR; TCRdb holds only in-frame clones, not every one. The profile shows about 160,000 clones, just under 90% of them singletons. The sequenced sample consisted of PBMCs. The receptors were sampled from a woman in her late teens or twenties in good health and CMV-seropositive.

The rearrangement uses TRBV6-5 and TRBJ2-5, with D maybe TRBD1 (7 bases). The CDR3 covers 12 residues. Germline V CDR1 and CDR2: MNHEY, SVGAGI. Trimming pared 8 bases from V and 4 bases from J, leaving 11 bases between. CDR3 residues: CASQGGGETQYF. CDR3 DNA sequence: TGTGCCAGCCAGGGGGGTGGAGAGACCCAGTACTTC.

The chain recombines TRBV1 with TRBJ1-5. TRBV1 is termed a pseudogene. The CDR3 loop spans 17 amino acids. CDR3 coding DNA: TGCACCAGCAGCCAAGATTGGTGGGGGGGGGCGGATCAGCCCCAGCATTTT. This codes for CTSSQDWWGGADQPQHF.

This chain links TRBV11-2 with TRBJ1-1, with 8 positions matching TRBD1. CDR3 length: 14 residues. After removal of 4 bases from V and 10 bases from J, the junction contained 11 bases not matched to a gene. From germline, CDR1 is SGHAT and CDR2 FQNNGV. DNA for the CDR3: TGTGCCAGCAGCTCCACCCCGACAGGGGTTCCAGCTTTCTTT. It codes for CASSSTPTGVPAFF.

The chain recombines TRBV2 with TRBJ2-1, with D perhaps TRBD2 (5 bases). The CDR3 runs 19 residues. V lost 8 bases, J lost 3 bases, and 29 bases lay in between. CDR1 is SNHLY, CDR2 FYNNEI, per germline. The CDR3 DNA is TGTGCCAGCTTTTTTTCTCCTACCCGTCTAGCAGACAACTACAATGAGCAGTTCTTC. This translates into CASFFSPTRLADNYNEQFF.

This chain uses TRBV30 with TRBJ2-7; a possible D gene is TRBD2 (5 bases). V lost 5 bases and J lost 5, with 13 bases in between. The CDR3 spans 12 residues. Germline loops: CDR1 GTSNPN, CDR2 SVGIG (reference sequence). Here the CDR3 DNA reads TGTGCCTGGTCTACGGGGTTCAACGAGCAGTACTTC. Amino acid sequence: CAWSTGFNEQYF.

V and J are TRBV27 and TRBJ2-5; 9 bases are shared with TRBD2. V was pared by 5 bases and J by 14 bases, with 9 bases of the junction left unmatched. CDR3 length: 12 amino acids. The germline gives CDR1 MNHEY, CDR2 SMNVEV (reference sequence). The CDR3 sequence is CASSRSGTSFYF. CDR3 bases: TGTGCCAGCAGTCGATCCGGGACTAGCTTTTACTTC.

This chain joins TRBV7-2 and TRBJ2-5, with D unresolved. The CDR3 extends over 13 amino acids. Germline V gene data show CDR1 as SGHTA and CDR2 as FQGNSA. V was cut by 1 base and J by 5 bases, with 8 bases left in between. Here the CDR3 reads CASSLGVGETQYF. CDR3 sequence (DNA): TGTGCCAGCAGCTTAGGGGTCGGGGAGACCCAGTACTTC.

The CDR3 DNA sequence: TGTGCCACCGCGGGGGGTGTAAATCAGCCCCAGCATTTT. It translates to CATAGGVNQPQHF. The chain has TRBV2 and TRBJ1-5, with TRBD1 as a possible D gene (5 bases). The CDR3 is made up of 13 amino acids. The germline CDR1 and CDR2 sequences are SNHLY and FYNNEI. Trimming took off 10 bases at V and 4 bases at J, with 14 bases between the two ends.

The CDR3 loop is CASSLYDTGVYGYTF. CDR3 coding DNA: TGCGCCAGCAGCTTGTACGACACCGGCGTCTATGGCTACACCTTC. This rearrangement joins TRBV5-1 to TRBJ1-2; no definite D call. From germline, CDR1 is SGHRS and CDR2 YFSETQ. The V and J ends lost 1 base and 4 bases respectively, with 14 bases between them. This CDR3 is built from 15 residues.

This clone was observed a handful of times. This chain connects TRBV5-1 to TRBJ2-1; tentatively, D is TRBD1 (6 bases). Germline CDR1 is SGHRS and CDR2 is YFSETQ. Trimming took 2 bases from V and 9 from J, leaving 9 bases between them. The CDR3 contains 12 residues. CDR3 amino acids: CASSLLQGEQFF. In DNA form, the CDR3 reads TGCGCCAGCAGCTTACTACAGGGTGAGCAGTTCTTC.

This clone was seen only once. V and J are TRBV18 and TRBJ1-1; D remains unclear. Germline V gene sequence: CDR1 KGHSH, CDR2 LQKENI. The CDR3 is 13 residues long. Trimming took off 6 bases at V and 3 bases at J, with 11 bases between the two ends. This chain's CDR3 is CASSTRSDTEAFF. CDR3 DNA: TGTGCCAGCTCCACCCGTTCGGACACTGAAGCTTTCTTT.

This chain uses TRBV27 with TRBJ1-2; 9 bases match TRBD1. The CDR3 runs 15 residues. V lost 2 bases, J lost 6 bases, and 7 bases stayed unmatched. CDR1 and CDR2 (germline): MNHEY, SMNVEV (reference sequence). The CDR3 loop is CASSLLGQGWNGYTF. The CDR3 region has the DNA TGTGCCAGCAGTTTACTGGGACAGGGTTGGAATGGCTACACCTTC.

The V and J genes are TRBV7-9 and TRBJ1-3, with unresolved D. V lost 5 bases and J lost 1, with 9 bases in between. Germline V gene data show CDR1 as SEHNR and CDR2 as FQNEAQ (reference sequence). This CDR3 has 14 residues. The CDR3 DNA sequence: TGTGCCAGCAGCCCTACCGGGTCTGGAAACACCATATATTTT. It encodes CASSPTGSGNTIYF.

The rearrangement links TRBV9 to TRBJ2-3; D perhaps matches TRBD1 (6 bases). The ends were cut back, 0 bases at V and 3 bases at J, with 11 bases in the middle. Germline assignment: CDR1 SGDLS and CDR2 YYNGEE. This CDR3 has 15 residues. CDR3 residues: CASSVAGDTTDTQYF. In DNA, the CDR3 is TGTGCCAGCAGCGTAGCTGGGGACACAACAGATACGCAGTATTTT.